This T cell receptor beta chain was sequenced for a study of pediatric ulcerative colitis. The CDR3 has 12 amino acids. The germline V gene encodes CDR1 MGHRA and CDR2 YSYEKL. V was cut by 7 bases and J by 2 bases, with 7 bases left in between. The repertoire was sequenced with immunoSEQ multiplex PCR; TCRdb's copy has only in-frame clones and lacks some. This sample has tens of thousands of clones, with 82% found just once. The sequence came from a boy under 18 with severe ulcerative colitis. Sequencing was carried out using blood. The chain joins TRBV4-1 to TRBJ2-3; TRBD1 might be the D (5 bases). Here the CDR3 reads CASTGITDTQYF. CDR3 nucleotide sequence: TGCGCCAGCACAGGGATCACAGATACGCAGTATTTT.